This T cell receptor (beta chain) comes out of a study of OX40 agonist ivuxolimab in advanced cancers. Regarding the study in general: The costimulatory receptor OX40 (CD134) was targeted by ivuxolimab, a fully human IgG2 agonistic monoclonal antibody. Intravenous ivuxolimab was administered to patients every 2 weeks at six dose levels: 0.01, 0.1, 0.3, 1.5, 3 and 10 mg/kg. Among the 50 to 55 dose-escalation patients, approximately 20 had hepatocellular carcinoma, 15 or so melanoma, 9 renal cell carcinoma and 9 head and neck cancer. A male proportion of roughly 80% and a mean age of 60 years, ranging from about 20 to 79, were recorded for the dose-escalation cohort. Patients were allowed to have had prior anti-PD-1, anti-PD-L1 or anti-CTLA-4 therapy, and around 37% of the dose-escalation patients had previously received checkpoint inhibitors. Partial responses occurred in three dose-escalation patients: two with cutaneous melanoma and one with hepatocellular carcinoma. Peripheral TCRbeta sequencing aimed to test whether ivuxolimab altered TCR sequence diversity and caused clonal T-cell expansion. The paper covers the monotherapy dose-escalation part of the phase I ivuxolimab trial, which included N of about 56 patients. What the work shows at the level of the full study, not this receptor alone: The antigen specificity of the peripheral T cells that underwent clonal expansion was not determined. Clonal expansion of both CD4+ and CD8+ blood T cells was observed from baseline to week 6 at doses 0.1 to 3.0 mg/kg. After ivuxolimab, expanded clones were on average more numerous among CD8+ T cells than among CD4+ T cells. Low levels of normalized T-cell clonal expansion were also seen in some patients who did not respond. Partial responders in the 0.1-3.0 mg/kg groups had among the lowest normalized peripheral clonal expansion, especially among CD8+ T cells.

Worth noting for this clone: This clone's antigen is unknown. No qualities accompany the bases; no much larger clone lies one base away.

Genomic DNA was extracted from sorted cells for sequencing of the TCRbeta CDR3 region. TCRbeta CDR3 regions were sequenced using the immunoSEQ Assay. TCRdb holds this immuneACCESS table with in-frame rearrangements only. Some clones are missing; in checked studies, unresolved V genes explain under half, and the rest has no known cause. The sample table holds roughly 100,000 clones, of which 90% were seen once. Around 0.47% of the sample is in the top ten clones. Patients with autoimmune disease history or receiving systemic immunosuppression were excluded from the trial. In every dose cohort, peripheral blood was drawn for TCR sequencing at baseline, cycle 4 day 1, and cycle 7 day 1. The samples were taken from a phase I, first-in-human, multicenter, open-label dose-escalation trial of ivuxolimab. Adults with locally advanced or metastatic head and neck squamous cell, hepatocellular, melanoma or renal cell carcinoma were enrolled in the trial. CD4+ and CD8+ T cells were sorted separately from peripheral blood before TCR sequencing.

Taken from the germline V gene (reference sequence), the CDR1 and CDR2 loops are GTSNPN and SVGIG. The CDR3 runs 12 amino acids, cysteine and phenylalanine included. CDR3 DNA only is kept here, 36 bases in frame from base 1. Trimming at the junction amounts to 4 bases on V and 0 bases on J, and the germline ends lie 7 bases apart. The receptor was derived from an adult with an advanced solid tumor such as melanoma, head and neck, liver or kidney cancer. The chain is made from TRBV30 and TRBJ2-7; the D gene is possibly TRBD2, with 5 bases matching. The sample was CD4+ or CD8+ T cells sorted from blood, taken in a trial of the OX40 agonist ivuxolimab. This receptor has the CDR3 CAWTSGSYEQYF. The bases are TGTGCCTGGACCAGCGGCTCCTACGAGCAGTACTTC.